This T cell receptor (beta chain) was sequenced during a study of T cells after yellow fever vaccination. The study made its TCR cDNA through 5'RACE template switching. That step introduced a universal primer site along with UMIs. TCRdb analysed the 5' RACE reads with MiXCR anew, one entry per CDR3 protein. The data show 250,000 to 350,000 distinct CDR3 sequences, around 7% seen once. Whole-study findings and limits: Among all clonotypes, a small share was observed in both CD4 and CD8 compartments. Most primary-vaccination clones recurred post-booster (nearly 98% CD4, around 86% CD8).

With regard to this clonotype: Its antigen is unknown.

Germline CDR1 MNHEY, CDR2 SMNVEV (reference sequence). CDR3 length: 15 amino acids. V lost 2 bases to trimming and J lost 5 bases, with 16 bases between them. The V and J genes are TRBV27 and TRBJ2-7; either TRBD1 or TRBD2 may supply D (6 bases each). This sequence originates from a man aged 18 to 29 who received the YFV17D yellow fever vaccine. Sequencing used PBMCs, obtained 35 to 50 days after the first yellow fever vaccination. The CDR3 nucleotides are TGTGCCAGCAGTTTACGGGGGCCTTATTACCACGAGCAGTACTTC. Its protein product is CASSLRGPYYHEQYF.